A selection of T cell receptor beta chains follows, all from one sample in a study of OX40 agonist ivuxolimab in advanced cancers. Clones were sequenced by immunoSEQ multiplex PCR, and TCRdb holds only the in-frame ones, with some missing. Of 75,000 to 100,000 clones listed, roughly nine tenths are singletons. Sample: CD4+ or CD8+ T cells sorted from blood, taken in a trial of the OX40 agonist ivuxolimab. These receptors originate from an adult with an advanced solid tumor such as melanoma, head and neck, liver or kidney cancer. CDR3s include the opening cysteine and the closing phenylalanine or tryptophan. D genes are given only for firm matches. Not every row has a clone size; where given, it reads once, few, many or a size class.

D	size	V	J	DNA	CDR3
-	-	TRBV6-5	TRBJ1-6	TGTGCCAGCAGTTACTTAAGACAGACTACCAATTCACCCCTCCACTTT	CASSYLRQTTNSPLHF
TRBD2	-	TRBV6-5	TRBJ2-1	TGTGCCAGCGGGGGAATAGCGGGAGCTCACAATGAGCAGTTCTTC	CASGGIAGAHNEQFF
-	many	TRBV7-6	TRBJ2-2	TGTGCCAGCAGCTTAGAATACGGGGGCGGGACCGGGGAGCTGTTTTTT	CASSLEYGGGTGELFF
-	few	TRBV7-8	TRBJ1-6	TGTGCCAGCAGCTTACGCCAGGGTGGTTCACCCCTCCACTTT	CASSLRQGGSPLHF
-	-	TRBV7-3	TRBJ2-3	TGTGCCAGCAGCCTCCTAGTGAAAGATACGCAGTATTTT	CASSLLVKDTQYF
-	-	TRBV11-3	TRBJ2-3	TGTGCCAGCAGCTTAGGAGGGCCCGATACGCAGTATTTT	CASSLGGPDTQYF
TRBD1	-	TRBV6-1	TRBJ2-2	TGTGCCAGCACCCTAGGACAGGGTTGGACCGGGGAGCTGTTTTTT	CASTLGQGWTGELFF
-	-	TRBV6-1	TRBJ1-2	TGTGCCAGCAGTGATAAGCGGGGCTATGGCTACACCTTC	CASSDKRGYGYTF
-	few	TRBV7-9	TRBJ2-7	TGTGCCAGCAGCCGAGGACAAACCTCCTACGAGCAGTACTTC	CASSRGQTSYEQYF
-	-	TRBV6-4	TRBJ1-5	TGTGCCAGCGGGGAGCACCAGCGGGTTATAAATCAGCCCCAGCATTTT	CASGEHQRVINQPQHF
-	once	TRBV19	TRBJ2-1	TGTGCCAGTAGGCCGGGACCTTTTAACAATGAGCAGTTCTTC	CASRPGPFNNEQFF
-	-	TRBV2	TRBJ2-5	TGTGCCAGCAGGATGGAGACCCAGTACTTC	CASRMETQYF
-	-	TRBV30	TRBJ2-3	TGTGCCTGGGAGAACGGAGATACGCAGTATTTT	CAWENGDTQYF
TRBD2	-	TRBV7-2	TRBJ2-7	TGTGCCAGCAGCCTTACTAGCGGGTATTCCTACGAGCAGTACTTC	CASSLTSGYSYEQYF
-	-	TRBV5-4	TRBJ1-1	TGTGCCGCAGGGAGGGGAGGGGTATACGGTGAAGCTTTCTTT	CAAGRGGVYGEAFF
-	-	TRBV6-5	TRBJ1-2	TGTGCCAGCAGTTACTCAAGTGAGGGGCTGGAGGGCTACACCTTC	CASSYSSEGLEGYTF
-	-	TRBV30	TRBJ1-5	TGTGCCTGGAGTGTATGGGGTAGCAATCAGCCCCAGCATTTT	CAWSVWGSNQPQHF
-	-	TRBV20-1	TRBJ2-2	TGCAGTGCTAGAGTTAGGGGGGAGCTGTTTTTT	CSARVRGELFF
TRBD2	-	TRBV7-9	TRBJ2-1	TGTGCCAGCAACCCGGGACTAGCGACTACCAATGAGCAGTTCTTC	CASNPGLATTNEQFF
TRBD1	-	TRBV6-5	TRBJ2-3	TGTGCCAGCAGTTACACGGGACAGGCGGCAGATACGCAGTATTTT	CASSYTGQAADTQYF
-	once	TRBV7-3	TRBJ2-5	TGTGCCAGCAGCTTAATAGGGGGGGCCACTGAGACCCAGTACTTC	CASSLIGGATETQYF
-	-	TRBV27	TRBJ2-3	TGTGCCAGCAGGCTAGGGAGGCCCAGCACAGATACGCAGTATTTT	CASRLGRPSTDTQYF
-	-	TRBV19	TRBJ1-4	TGTGCCAGTAGTATAGATCAGAGGGCAGCAACTAATGAAAAACTGTTTTTT	CASSIDQRAATNEKLFF
-	few	TRBV6-6	TRBJ2-7	TGTGCCAGCAGTTCGGACAGAAACGAGCAGTACTTC	CASSSDRNEQYF
-	-	TRBV7-9	TRBJ1-3	TGTGCCAGCAGCTTCACCGGACAGATCTCTGGAAATACCATATATTTT	CASSFTGQISGNTIYF
-	-	TRBV27	TRBJ1-1	TGTGCCAGCAGTTTATTTTATTCGGACACTATGAACACTGAAGCTTTCTTT	CASSLFYSDTMNTEAFF
-	once	TRBV27	TRBJ1-3	TGTGCCAGCAGTTCCGTCGGGGCCTTGACCATATATTTT	CASSSVGALTIYF
TRBD2	-	TRBV5-4	TRBJ2-1	TGTGCCAGCAGCTTTCCTAGCGGGAGCTCCTACAATGAGCAGTTCTTC	CASSFPSGSSYNEQFF
-	once	TRBV6-5	TRBJ2-7	TGTGCCAGCTCTGCCACCGGGACCAGCTCCTACGAGCAGTACTTC	CASSATGTSSYEQYF
-	-	TRBV6-5	TRBJ2-5	TGTGCCAGCACCTTAAGGATCGGGTCGTGGGAGACCCAGTACTTC	CASTLRIGSWETQYF
-	-	TRBV5-1	TRBJ1-4	TGCTCACAGCATAATTGCTTTCCGGGTCTTCGATTTAATGAAAAACTGTTTTTT	CSQHNCFPGLRFNEKLFF
-	once	TRBV6-5	TRBJ1-2	TGTGCCAGCAGTTACTCCGAGCTGGGGGCTTATGGCTACACCTTC	CASSYSELGAYGYTF
-	-	TRBV2	TRBJ2-1	TGTGCCGGGAAACGGGGCTCGAGGGACAATGAGCAGTTCTTC	CAGKRGSRDNEQFF
-	-	TRBV7-2	TRBJ2-7	TGTGCCAGCAGCTTAGTTCAGGGGTCCTACGAGCAGTACTTC	CASSLVQGSYEQYF
TRBD2	-	TRBV11-2	TRBJ2-1	TGTGCCAGCAGCGACCAGCGGGGATACAATGAGCAGTTCTTC	CASSDQRGYNEQFF
TRBD2	few	TRBV30	TRBJ2-1	TGTGCCTGCCACCCTAGACCGGGACTAGCGGGTGATCACTCCTACAATGAGCAGTTCTTC	CACHPRPGLAGDHSYNEQFF
TRBD1	-	TRBV6-6	TRBJ1-1	TGTGCCAGCAATTTTAGGACAGGGACTGAAGCTTTCTTT	CASNFRTGTEAFF
-	-	TRBV6-6	TRBJ1-6	TGTGCCAGCAGTTACGGGGTAAATTCACCCCTCCACTTT	CASSYGVNSPLHF
-	-	TRBV6-6	TRBJ1-4	TGTGCCAGCAGTTCCACACAAGCAACTAATGAAAAACTGTTTTTT	CASSSTQATNEKLFF
TRBD1	-	TRBV7-9	TRBJ1-1	TGTGCCAGCAGCTTGCAGGGGGCTCAGAACACTGAAGCTTTCTTT	CASSLQGAQNTEAFF
-	-	TRBV18	TRBJ1-5	TGTGCCAGCTCAACGGGAGGGGCGAGCAATCAGCCCCAGCATTTT	CASSTGGASNQPQHF
-	-	TRBV6-5	TRBJ1-2	TGTGCCAGCACCTTCCTCGGTGGCTATGGCTACACCTTC	CASTFLGGYGYTF
TRBD1	-	TRBV6-5	TRBJ1-1	TGTGCCAGCAGTTACGGGCGACAGGGGAACACTGAAGCTTTCTTT	CASSYGRQGNTEAFF
TRBD2	-	TRBV6-6	TRBJ2-7	TGTGCCAGCAGTTACGCGGGAGCGGTCAACGAGCAGTACTTC	CASSYAGAVNEQYF
-	-	TRBV11-2	TRBJ2-5	TGTGCCAGCAGCTTGGTTGAATCCGGGACCCAGTACTTC	CASSLVESGTQYF
TRBD1	many	TRBV28	TRBJ1-5	TGTGCCAGCAGGGGACAGGGGCCCAATCAGCCCCAGCATTTT	CASRGQGPNQPQHF
-	-	TRBV19	TRBJ1-2	TGTGCCAGTAGTATTCCCCAGGGGATCTATGGCTACACCTTC	CASSIPQGIYGYTF